This entry concerns a single T cell receptor beta chain. This entry comes from a study of cytomegalovirus exposure and HLA in healthy donors. The assay was immunoSEQ multiplex PCR, and TCRdb's table has in-frame clones only and misses some. The sample comprises roughly 140,000 clones, 70% to 90% of which are singletons, and 3.3% rests with the top ten. This CDR3 comprises 14 residues. V lost 3 bases to trimming and J lost 6 bases, with 13 bases between them. The germline V gene encodes CDR1 MNHNS and CDR2 SASEGT. What was sequenced was PBMCs. This TCR came from a woman under 30 in good health and CMV-seropositive. The rearrangement joins TRBV6-1 to TRBJ2-3, with D possibly TRBD2 on 6 matching bases. Here the CDR3 DNA reads TGTGCCAGCAGTGATCGGGGGAGAACGGATACGCAGTATTTT. Protein product: CASSDRGRTDTQYF.